These T cell receptor beta chains were read from a single sample in a study of long-term antiretroviral therapy in people with HIV. Using immunoSEQ multiplex PCR, the repertoire was profiled, and TCRdb retains in-frame clones only, with some absent. This sample carries just under 40,000 clones, less than 90% of them seen once, and the ten largest clones take around 3.9%. The sample consisted of unsorted PBMCs, taken just before starting antiretroviral therapy. These receptors came from a woman under 30 with HIV. CDR3s include the opening cysteine and the closing phenylalanine or tryptophan. Each record gives: CDR3 protein, CDR3 DNA, clone size, J gene, V gene, D gene. A D gene is named only where the DNA matches it firmly. Not every row has a clone size; where given, it reads once, few, many or a size class.

CDR3: CASSLAVTGVSYEQYF
DNA: TGCGCCAGCAGCTTGGCCGTTACGGGAGTCTCCTACGAGCAGTACTTC
size: .
J: TRBJ2-7
V: TRBV5-1
D: .

CDR3: CASSQVGGEAFF
DNA: TGCGCCAGCAGCCAAGTCGGGGGAGAAGCTTTCTTT
size: .
J: TRBJ1-1
V: TRBV4-1
D: .

CDR3: CASSQSPAGTKYEQYF
DNA: TGCGCCAGCAGCCAAAGTCCCGCGGGAACGAAGTACGAGCAGTACTTC
size: .
J: TRBJ2-7
V: TRBV4-1
D: .

CDR3: CASSPAGTGVGYTF
DNA: TGTGCCAGCAGCCCAGCTGGGACAGGGGTAGGCTACACCTTC
size: few
J: TRBJ1-2
V: TRBV7-9
D: TRBD1

CDR3: CSVEHRERETQYF
DNA: TGCAGCGTTGAGCACAGGGAGAGGGAGACCCAGTACTTC
size: .
J: TRBJ2-5
V: TRBV29-1
D: .

CDR3: CASSKDSSNTGELFF
DNA: TGTGCCAGCAGCAAGGACAGCTCGAACACCGGGGAGCTGTTTTTT
size: once
J: TRBJ2-2
V: TRBV21-1
D: .

CDR3: CASSGGPDYGYTF
DNA: TGTGCCAGCAGCGGTGGACCGGACTATGGCTACACCTTC
size: few
J: TRBJ1-2
V: TRBV7-9
D: .

CDR3: CASSPGTSGRADNEQFF
DNA: TGTGCCAGCAGCCCGGGGACTAGCGGGAGGGCGGACAATGAGCAGTTCTTC
size: .
J: TRBJ2-1
V: TRBV5-5
D: TRBD2

CDR3: CASSVSGVYNEQFF
DNA: TGTGCCAGCAGCGTATCCGGGGTTTACAATGAGCAGTTCTTC
size: .
J: TRBJ2-1
V: TRBV9
D: .

CDR3: CASSQERTNYGYTF
DNA: TGTGCCAGCAGCCAAGAACGCACTAACTATGGCTACACCTTC
size: few
J: TRBJ1-2
V: TRBV4-2
D: .

CDR3: CASSLSGGLGNEQFF
DNA: TGTGCCAGCAGTTTATCGGGAGGGCTCGGCAATGAGCAGTTCTTC
size: .
J: TRBJ2-1
V: TRBV27
D: TRBD2

CDR3: CASSPGVIEQFF
DNA: TGTGCCAGCAGCCCGGGGGTAATTGAGCAGTTCTTC
size: .
J: TRBJ2-1
V: TRBV28
D: .

CDR3: CASSLTRQGADQPQHF
DNA: TGTGCCAGCAGTTTAACGAGACAGGGGGCCGATCAGCCCCAGCATTTT
size: few
J: TRBJ1-5
V: TRBV27
D: TRBD1

CDR3: CASSFNVAGGGETQYF
DNA: TGCGCCAGCAGCTTCAACGTAGCGGGGGGAGGGGAGACCCAGTACTTC
size: .
J: TRBJ2-5
V: TRBV5-1
D: TRBD2

CDR3: CASSQEQWNGYGYTF
DNA: TGCGCCAGCAGCCAAGAACAGTGGAACGGCTATGGCTACACCTTC
size: once
J: TRBJ1-2
V: TRBV4-1
D: .

CDR3: CASSQDIIYRGYGYTF
DNA: TGCGCCAGCAGCCAAGACATCATCTACAGAGGCTATGGCTACACCTTC
size: .
J: TRBJ1-2
V: TRBV4-3
D: .

CDR3: CASSLPSQETQYF
DNA: TGTGCCAGCAGCTTGCCCTCTCAAGAGACCCAGTACTTC
size: .
J: TRBJ2-5
V: TRBV7-9
D: .

CDR3: CAIAYSDYTEAFF
DNA: TGTGCCATTGCATACAGCGATTACACTGAAGCTTTCTTT
size: .
J: TRBJ1-1
V: TRBV28
D: .

CDR3: CASSHPGQIYEQYF
DNA: TGTGCCAGCAGCCACCCGGGTCAGATCTACGAGCAGTACTTC
size: .
J: TRBJ2-7
V: TRBV27
D: .

CDR3: CASSRTAGELFF
DNA: TGTGCCAGCAGTAGGACCGCCGGGGAGCTGTTTTTT
size: .
J: TRBJ2-2
V: TRBV6-1
D: .

CDR3: CASSLRDRGVRTGELFF
DNA: TGTGCCAGCAGCCTCCGGGACAGGGGTGTTCGAACCGGGGAGCTGTTTTTT
size: once
J: TRBJ2-2
V: TRBV9
D: TRBD1

CDR3: CASRRQGGPEQYF
DNA: TGTGCCAGCAGGCGACAGGGTGGACCCGAGCAGTACTTC
size: .
J: TRBJ2-7
V: TRBV28
D: TRBD1

CDR3: CASSLTRTGYYEQYF
DNA: TGTGCCAGCAGTTTAACCAGGACAGGGTACTACGAGCAGTACTTC
size: .
J: TRBJ2-7
V: TRBV28
D: TRBD1

CDR3: CSVPGGTDYGYTF
DNA: TGCAGCGTTCCAGGTGGGACAGACTATGGCTACACCTTC
size: .
J: TRBJ1-2
V: TRBV29-1
D: TRBD1

CDR3: CASSDGVSYNEQFF
DNA: TGTGCCAGCAGTGATGGAGTCTCCTACAATGAGCAGTTCTTC
size: few
J: TRBJ2-1
V: TRBV2
D: .

CDR3: CASSSGVLNTEAFF
DNA: TGTGCCAGTAGTTCAGGGGTCTTGAACACTGAAGCTTTCTTT
size: .
J: TRBJ1-1
V: TRBV19
D: .

CDR3: CAISESDTATYEQYF
DNA: TGTGCCATCAGTGAGTCGGACACCGCGACTTACGAGCAGTACTTC
size: .
J: TRBJ2-7
V: TRBV10-3
D: .